This T cell receptor beta chain was sequenced for a study of T cells after yellow fever vaccination. MiXCR was run by TCRdb on the 5' RACE reads, yielding one entry per CDR3 protein. The table lists under 200,000 distinct CDR3 sequences, approximately 6.8% of them singletons. Study-wide results and caveats: Boosting was followed by the reappearance of most primary-vaccination clones (96% CD4, about 88% CD8). Though it reached lower strength, the secondary response hit its peak faster, day 5 versus 15. Clonotype sharing between CD4 and CD8 compartments was small.

This clonotype turned up a few times. What it binds is not known. There are 13 residues in the CDR3. V gave up 7 bases and J gave up 4 bases, with 13 bases separating them. The germline gives CDR1 SNHLY, CDR2 FYNNEI. The input for sequencing was CD4+ T cells sorted from PBMCs, taken more than 4 days after the first yellow fever vaccination. The gene calls are TRBV2 and TRBJ1-1; D is possibly TRBD1 (6 bases). The receptor was derived from a man between 18 and 35 years old who received the YFV17D yellow fever vaccine. CDR3: CASTGGAGTEAFF. The CDR3 nucleotides read TGTGCCAGCACGGGGGGCGCGGGCACTGAAGCTTTCTTT.